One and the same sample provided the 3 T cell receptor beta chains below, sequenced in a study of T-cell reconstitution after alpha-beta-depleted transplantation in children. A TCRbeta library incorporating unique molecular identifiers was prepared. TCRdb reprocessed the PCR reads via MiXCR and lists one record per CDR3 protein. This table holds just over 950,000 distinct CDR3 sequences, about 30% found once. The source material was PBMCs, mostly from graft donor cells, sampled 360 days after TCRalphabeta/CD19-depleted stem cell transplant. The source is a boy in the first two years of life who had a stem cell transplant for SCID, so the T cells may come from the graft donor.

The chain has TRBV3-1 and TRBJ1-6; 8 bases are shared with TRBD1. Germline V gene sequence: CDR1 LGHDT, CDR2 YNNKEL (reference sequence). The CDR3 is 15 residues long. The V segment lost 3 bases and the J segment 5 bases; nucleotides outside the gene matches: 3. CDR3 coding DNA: TGTGCCAGCAGCCACCGGACAGGGAATAATTCACCCCTCCACTTT. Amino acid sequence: CASSHRTGNNSPLHF. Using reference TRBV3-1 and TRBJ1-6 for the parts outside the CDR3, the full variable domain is DTAVSQTPKYLVTQMGNDKSIKCEQNLGHDTMYWYKQDSKKFLKIMFSYNNKELIINETVPNRFSPKSPDKAHLNLHINSLELGDSAVYFCASSHRTGNNSPLHFGNGTRLTVT.

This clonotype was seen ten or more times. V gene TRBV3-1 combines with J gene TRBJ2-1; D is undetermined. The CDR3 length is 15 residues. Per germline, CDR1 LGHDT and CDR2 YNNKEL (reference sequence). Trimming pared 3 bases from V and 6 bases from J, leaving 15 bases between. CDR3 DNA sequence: TGTGCCAGCAGCCACCTTATGGACCAGGTCAATGAGCAGTTCTTC. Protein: CASSHLMDQVNEQFF.

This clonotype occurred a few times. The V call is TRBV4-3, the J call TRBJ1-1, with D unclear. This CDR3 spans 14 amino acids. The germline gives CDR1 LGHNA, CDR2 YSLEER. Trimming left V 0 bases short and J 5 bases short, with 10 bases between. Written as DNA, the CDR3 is TGCGCCAGCAGCCAAGATCTGGGTTCAACTGAAGCTTTCTTT. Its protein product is CASSQDLGSTEAFF.